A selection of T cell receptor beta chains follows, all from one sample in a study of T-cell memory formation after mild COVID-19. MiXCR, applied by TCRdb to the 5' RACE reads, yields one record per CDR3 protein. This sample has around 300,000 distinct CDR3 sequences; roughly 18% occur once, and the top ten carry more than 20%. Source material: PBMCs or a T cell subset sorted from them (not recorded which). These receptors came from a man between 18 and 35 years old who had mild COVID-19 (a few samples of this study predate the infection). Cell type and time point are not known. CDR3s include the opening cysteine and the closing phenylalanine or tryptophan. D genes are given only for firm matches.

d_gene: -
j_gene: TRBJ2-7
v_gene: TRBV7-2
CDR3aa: CASSSSSGIREQYF

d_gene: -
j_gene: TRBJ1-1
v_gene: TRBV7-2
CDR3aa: CASSLGRQNTEAFF

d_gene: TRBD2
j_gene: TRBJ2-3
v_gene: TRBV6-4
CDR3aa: CASSETSGGTDTQYF

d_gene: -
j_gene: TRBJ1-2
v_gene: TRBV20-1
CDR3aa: CSANSPGDYGYTF

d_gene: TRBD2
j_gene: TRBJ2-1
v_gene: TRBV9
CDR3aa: CASSEGLAEYNEQFF

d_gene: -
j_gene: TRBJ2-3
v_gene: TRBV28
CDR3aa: CASTGGAGGGDTQYF

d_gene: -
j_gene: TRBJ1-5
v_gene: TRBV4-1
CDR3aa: CASSPRDGSNQPQHF

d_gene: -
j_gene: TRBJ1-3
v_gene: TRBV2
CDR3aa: CASKISDTIYF

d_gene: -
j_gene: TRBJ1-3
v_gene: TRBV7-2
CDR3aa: CASSPRGLERNTIYF

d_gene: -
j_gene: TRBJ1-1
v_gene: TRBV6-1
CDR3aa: CASSEAVEWIKAFF

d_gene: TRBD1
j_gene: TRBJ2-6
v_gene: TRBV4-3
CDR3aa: CASSKGTGGSGANVLTF

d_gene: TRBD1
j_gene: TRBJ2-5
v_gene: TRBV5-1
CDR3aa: CASRILGQGAETQYF

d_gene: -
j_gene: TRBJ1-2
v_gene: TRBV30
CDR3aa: CAWSSDRANF

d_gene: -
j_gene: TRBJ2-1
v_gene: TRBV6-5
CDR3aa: CASRSPGDINEQFF

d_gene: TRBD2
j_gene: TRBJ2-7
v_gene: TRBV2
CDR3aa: CASKGTSGSFSSYEQYF

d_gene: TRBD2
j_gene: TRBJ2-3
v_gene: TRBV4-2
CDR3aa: CASSPESGTSGGGTDTQYF

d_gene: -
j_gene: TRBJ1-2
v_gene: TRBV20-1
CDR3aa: CSARASGQGYTF

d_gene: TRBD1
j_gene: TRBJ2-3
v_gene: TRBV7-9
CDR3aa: CASRRGQGADTQYF

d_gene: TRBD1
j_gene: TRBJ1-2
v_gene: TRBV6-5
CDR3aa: CASSRTGLASGYTF

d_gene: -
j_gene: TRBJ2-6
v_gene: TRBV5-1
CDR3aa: CASSLAGSGANVLTF

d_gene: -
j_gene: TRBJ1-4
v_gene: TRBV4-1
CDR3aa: CASSQEKTGYEKLFF

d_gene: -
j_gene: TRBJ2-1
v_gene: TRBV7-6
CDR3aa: CASSLSVTGIYNEQFF

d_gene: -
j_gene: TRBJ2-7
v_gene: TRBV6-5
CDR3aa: CASSYYPGYEQYF

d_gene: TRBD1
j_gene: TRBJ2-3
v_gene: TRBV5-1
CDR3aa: CASSSPQGADTQYF

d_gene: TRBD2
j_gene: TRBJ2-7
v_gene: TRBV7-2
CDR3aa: CASSSLGLGVGEQYF

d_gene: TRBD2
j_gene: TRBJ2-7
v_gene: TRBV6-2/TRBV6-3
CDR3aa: CASSSALARLAGGLHEQYF

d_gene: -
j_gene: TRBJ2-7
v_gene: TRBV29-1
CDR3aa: CSVEASGTTYEQYF

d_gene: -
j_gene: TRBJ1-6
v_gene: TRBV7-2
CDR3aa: CASSFLGGFSPLHF

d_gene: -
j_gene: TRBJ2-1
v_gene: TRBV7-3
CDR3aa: CASSPGEDRPHLF

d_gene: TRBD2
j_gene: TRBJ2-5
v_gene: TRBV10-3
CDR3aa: CAISPGLAGETQYF

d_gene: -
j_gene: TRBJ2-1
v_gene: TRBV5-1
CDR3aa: CASSPRDNSYNEQFF

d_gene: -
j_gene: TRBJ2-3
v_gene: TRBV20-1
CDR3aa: CSATPVDRYTDTQYF

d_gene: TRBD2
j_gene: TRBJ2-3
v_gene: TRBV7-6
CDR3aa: CASSLGSGGFSGTDTQYF

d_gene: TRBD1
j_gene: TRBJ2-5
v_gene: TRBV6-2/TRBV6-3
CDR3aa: CASRPLDRGQGETQYF

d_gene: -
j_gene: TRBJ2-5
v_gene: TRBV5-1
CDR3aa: CASSIGKLEGTQYF

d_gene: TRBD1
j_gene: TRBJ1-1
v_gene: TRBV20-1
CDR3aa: CNPRSATGATVEAFF

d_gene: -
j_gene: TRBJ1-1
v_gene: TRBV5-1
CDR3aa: CASSLGMRTEAFF

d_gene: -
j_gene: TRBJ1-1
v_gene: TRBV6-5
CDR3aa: CASTQHSRRPTEAFF

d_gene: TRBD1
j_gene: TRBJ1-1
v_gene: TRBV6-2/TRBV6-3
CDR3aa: CASSYSTVPMTGAAEAFF

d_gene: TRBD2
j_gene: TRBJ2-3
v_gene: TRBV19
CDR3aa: CASTVGGTSGADTQYF

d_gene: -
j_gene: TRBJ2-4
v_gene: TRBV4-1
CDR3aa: CASSQERAGGIQYF

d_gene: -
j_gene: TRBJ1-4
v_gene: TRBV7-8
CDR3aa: CASTQARGRNEKLFF

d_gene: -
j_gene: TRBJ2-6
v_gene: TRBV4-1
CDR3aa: CASSQVGNLGNVLTF

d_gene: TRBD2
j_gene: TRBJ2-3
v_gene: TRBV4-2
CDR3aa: CASSPGLAGGPDTQYF

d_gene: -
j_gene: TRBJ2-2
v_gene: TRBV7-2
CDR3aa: CASSLALRSGELFF

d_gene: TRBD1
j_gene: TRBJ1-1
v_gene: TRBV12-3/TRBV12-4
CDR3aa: CASSLGDRGNTEAFF

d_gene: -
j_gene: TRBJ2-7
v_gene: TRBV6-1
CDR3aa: CASLRTETYEQYF

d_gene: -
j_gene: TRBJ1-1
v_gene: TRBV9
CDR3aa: CASSVGWSTEAFF